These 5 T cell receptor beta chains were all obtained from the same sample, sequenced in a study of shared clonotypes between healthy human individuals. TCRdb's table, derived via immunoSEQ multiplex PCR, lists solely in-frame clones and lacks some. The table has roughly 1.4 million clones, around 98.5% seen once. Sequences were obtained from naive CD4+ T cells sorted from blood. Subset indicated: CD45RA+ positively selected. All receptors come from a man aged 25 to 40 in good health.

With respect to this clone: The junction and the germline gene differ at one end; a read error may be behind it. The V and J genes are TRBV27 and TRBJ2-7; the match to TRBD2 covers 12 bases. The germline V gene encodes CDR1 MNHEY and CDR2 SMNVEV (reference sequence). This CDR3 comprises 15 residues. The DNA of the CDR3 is TGTGCCAGCAGTTCTTCCGGGACTAGCGGGCCCCAATTGCACTTC. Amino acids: CASSSSGTSGPQLHF.

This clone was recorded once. CDR3 in amino acids: CASSFGGQGRNEQFF. In DNA, the CDR3 is TGCGCCAGCAGTTTCGGGGGACAGGGGCGGAATGAGCAGTTCTTC. This chain links TRBV5-1 with TRBJ2-1, with 10 bases fitting TRBD1. Unmatched junction bases numbered 9, after V lost 5 bases and J lost 7 bases. This CDR3 region has 15 residues. Germline V gives CDR1 SGHRS, CDR2 YFSETQ.

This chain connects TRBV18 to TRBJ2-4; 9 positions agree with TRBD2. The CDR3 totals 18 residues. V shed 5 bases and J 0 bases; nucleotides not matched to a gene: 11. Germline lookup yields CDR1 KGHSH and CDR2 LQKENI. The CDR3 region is CASSSGTASGVAKNIQYF. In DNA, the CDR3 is TGTGCCAGCTCATCAGGGACTGCTAGCGGGGTAGCCAAAAACATTCAGTACTTC. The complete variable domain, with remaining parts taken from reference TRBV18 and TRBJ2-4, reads NAGVMQNPRHLVRRRGQEARLRCSPMKGHSHVYWYRQLPEEGLKFMVYLQKENIIDESGMPKERFSAEFPKEGPSILRIQQVVRGDSAAYFCASSSGTASGVAKNIQYFGAGTRLSVL.

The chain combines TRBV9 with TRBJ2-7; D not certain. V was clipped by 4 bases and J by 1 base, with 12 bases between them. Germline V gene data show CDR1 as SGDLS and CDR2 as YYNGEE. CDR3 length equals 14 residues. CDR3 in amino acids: CASSQTAASYEQYF. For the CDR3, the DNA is TGTGCCAGCAGCCAGACTGCGGCGTCCTACGAGCAGTACTTC.

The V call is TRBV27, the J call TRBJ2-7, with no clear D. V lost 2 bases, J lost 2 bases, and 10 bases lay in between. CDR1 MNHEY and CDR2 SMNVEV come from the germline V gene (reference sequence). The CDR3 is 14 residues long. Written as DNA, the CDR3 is TGTGCCAGCAGTTTAAGGAGACCGGCCTACGAGCAGTACTTC. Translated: CASSLRRPAYEQYF.